These T cell receptor beta chains were read from a single sample in a study of blood T cell repertoires in COVID-19. TCRdb keeps only in-frame clones here, not all; method: immunoSEQ multiplex PCR. The data show approximately 120,000 clones, 86% seen once. The source material was peripheral blood. The receptors were gathered from a human donor in a cohort sampled during active COVID-19. CDR3s include the opening cysteine and the closing phenylalanine or tryptophan. The order of the fields is clone size, J gene, V gene, D gene, CDR3 DNA, CDR3 protein. D genes are given only for firm matches. Some rows have no size entry. The others give once, few or many, or a class for an expanded clone.

>.|TRBJ1-2|TRBV2|TRBD1
TGTGCCAGCAGTCCAGACAGGGGGCACGGCTACACCTTC
CASSPDRGHGYTF
>.|TRBJ2-3|TRBV19|TRBD1
TGTGCCAGTAGTGTACAGGGGTCTGGCACAGATACGCAGTATTTT
CASSVQGSGTDTQYF
>.|TRBJ2-5|TRBV28|.
TGTGCCAGCAGGCGCGGGCCTAACTTAAGGTTAGAGACCCAGTACTTC
CASRRGPNLRLETQYF
>once|TRBJ1-1|TRBV18|.
TGTGCCAGCTCACCCGACATGGGCACTGAAGCTTTCTTT
CASSPDMGTEAFF
>.|TRBJ2-1|TRBV7-2|.
TGTGCCAGCAGCCCTCTAGACAGCTCCTACAATGAGCAGTTCTTC
CASSPLDSSYNEQFF
>.|TRBJ2-7|TRBV5-1|.
TGCGCCAGCAGTCCCGGGAGCTCCTACGAGCAGTACTTC
CASSPGSSYEQYF
>.|TRBJ2-3|TRBV5-1|.
TGCGCCAGCAGCTTTGGCGGTAGCACAGATACGCAGTATTTT
CASSFGGSTDTQYF
>once|TRBJ1-2|TRBV25-1|.
TGTGCCAGCAGTGATCGTACCCGGTCGGGCTACACCTTC
CASSDRTRSGYTF
>.|TRBJ2-1|TRBV19|TRBD1
TGTGCCAGTAGAGGGGACAGGTTCCGCTCCTACAATGAGCAGTTCTTC
CASRGDRFRSYNEQFF
>.|TRBJ2-3|TRBV5-6|TRBD2
TGTGCCAGCAGCCGCGGACTAGCGGTCACAGATACGCAGTATTTT
CASSRGLAVTDTQYF
>.|TRBJ2-3|TRBV24-1|.
TGTGCCACCAGTGACCCGAGGGAAGGAGTAATAGATACGCAGTATTTT
CATSDPREGVIDTQYF
>.|TRBJ2-2|TRBV19|.
TGTGCCAGTAGTACTACCGGGACATCAGCTGGGGAGCTGTTTTTT
CASSTTGTSAGELFF
>.|TRBJ2-2|TRBV19|.
TGTGCCAGTAGTATCCCCGTTTGGTCAGGGGACACCGGGGAGCTGTTTTTT
CASSIPVWSGDTGELFF
>.|TRBJ1-1|TRBV12-5|.
TGTGCTAGTGGTGCCCATAGCACTGAAGCTTTCTTT
CASGAHSTEAFF
>.|TRBJ2-1|TRBV3-1/TRBV3-2|TRBD2
TGTGCCAGCAGCCGGGGGACTAGCGGGAGTAGGGAGCAGTTCTTC
CASSRGTSGSREQFF
>.|TRBJ1-5|TRBV27|TRBD1
TGTGCCAGCAGACCCTCCCGGACAGGGACCGCCATTTTGCCCCAGCATTTT
CASRPSRTGTAILPQHF
>.|TRBJ2-1|TRBV4-1|TRBD2
TGCGCCAGCAGCCAAGAAGCGGGAGGGGGTAATGAGCAGTTCTTC
CASSQEAGGGNEQFF
>.|TRBJ2-5|TRBV5-8|TRBD1
TGTGCCAGCAGCTTTAGGGACAGGGGGCCCTGGGAGACCCAGTACTTC
CASSFRDRGPWETQYF
>.|TRBJ2-4|TRBV7-9|.
TGTGCCAGCAGCTTCCAGCAAGAGGGCATTCAGTACTTC
CASSFQQEGIQYF
>.|TRBJ1-4|TRBV15|TRBD1
TGTGCCACCAGCACTGACAGGGAGGCGAACTATGAAAAACTGTTTTTT
CATSTDREANYEKLFF
>.|TRBJ2-3|TRBV5-1|.
TGCGCCAGCAGCTTGGATGTGACAGCGACAGATACGCAGTATTTT
CASSLDVTATDTQYF
>.|TRBJ2-1|TRBV6-1|.
TGTGCCAGCAGTGAAGCGGTGGGGGGATTCTACAATGAGCAGTTCTTC
CASSEAVGGFYNEQFF
>.|TRBJ1-1|TRBV30|.
TGTGCCTGGATTGTGCGGCAGGGGAGAAAGGCTGAAGCTTTCTTT
CAWIVRQGRKAEAFF
>.|TRBJ1-2|TRBV20-1|.
TGCAGTGCTAGTACAGATAACTATGGCTACACCTTC
CSASTDNYGYTF
>.|TRBJ2-1|TRBV7-9|TRBD2
TGTGCCAGCAGCTTAGTACTAGCGGGAGTCAATGAGCAGTTCTTC
CASSLVLAGVNEQFF
>.|TRBJ2-1|TRBV5-1|TRBD2
TGCGCCAGCAGCTTGCTCGCGGGAGGGGGAAATGAGCAGTTCTTC
CASSLLAGGGNEQFF
>.|TRBJ2-5|TRBV12-5|.
TGTGCTAGTGGTCCAGGGACACGGGGAGTTGAGACCCAGTACTTC
CASGPGTRGVETQYF
>.|TRBJ2-2|TRBV18|TRBD1
TGTGCCAGCTCAGCCGCGACAGGGGACACCGGGGAGCTGTTTTTT
CASSAATGDTGELFF
>once|TRBJ2-1|TRBV6-5|.
TGTGCCACGACGGGGGGCCCGGACACAGGGAATGAGCAGTTCTTC
CATTGGPDTGNEQFF
>.|TRBJ1-5|TRBV12-3/TRBV12-4|.
TGTGCCAGCAGTCCCAGTAAGCAGCCCCAGCATTTT
CASSPSKQPQHF
>.|TRBJ2-7|TRBV3-1/TRBV3-2|TRBD2
TGTGCCAGCAGCCACGGGACTAGCGTCAGGGAGCAGTACTTC
CASSHGTSVREQYF
>.|TRBJ2-1|TRBV11-2|TRBD1
TGTGCCAGCAGCTTCGACAGGGCTTACAATGAGCAGTTCTTC
CASSFDRAYNEQFF
>.|TRBJ2-5|TRBV12-3/TRBV12-4|.
TGTGCCAGCACCCCAGGGGAGACCCAGTACTTC
CASTPGETQYF
>.|TRBJ2-7|TRBV3-1/TRBV3-2|TRBD2
TGTGCCAGCAGTTACAGCGGGAGAGGCTACGAGCAGTACTTC
CASSYSGRGYEQYF
>few|TRBJ2-3|TRBV7-6|.
TGTGCCAGCAGTTACCCCGGGTACCCTGAAGTAGTATCTGATACGCAGTATTTT
CASSYPGYPEVVSDTQYF
>once|TRBJ2-1|TRBV15|.
TGTGCCACCAGCAGAGGAACCGGGGAGGTTTCTCAGTTCTTC
CATSRGTGEVSQFF
>once|TRBJ2-5|TRBV7-2|.
TGTGCCAGCAGCTTAAGTGGGCAGAAAGAGACCCAGTACTTC
CASSLSGQKETQYF
>.|TRBJ2-3|TRBV5-1|.
TGCGCCAGCCGGGAGGCGGGACAGGACACAGATACGCAGTATTTT
CASREAGQDTDTQYF
>.|TRBJ2-1|TRBV2|.
TGTGCCAGCAGTGAGAGGAGCACAGAGCAGTTCTTC
CASSERSTEQFF
>.|TRBJ2-2|TRBV7-9|TRBD2
TGTGCCAGCAGCCCCGAAGGGACTAGCGGGCCTCTTTTT
CASSPEGTSGPLF
>.|TRBJ1-1|TRBV28|TRBD1
TGTGCCAGCAGTCGGTGGACAGGGAGGGACACTGAAGCTTTCTTT
CASSRWTGRDTEAFF